What follows are 27 T cell receptor beta chains derived from one specimen sequenced in a study of identifying expanded T cells in peripheral blood. Profiling relied on immunoSEQ multiplex PCR, and the TCRdb table lists in-frame clones only, not all of them. The data hold 95,000 to 150,000 clones, with over 65% observed a single time. Input material: blood. The receptors come from a person aged 18 to 69 in good health.

The rearrangement uses TRBV11-2 and TRBJ2-5; D might be TRBD1 (6 bases). The V gene lost 2 bases and the J gene lost 5 bases, with 12 bases spanning the gap. Germline values: CDR1 SGHAT, CDR2 FQNNGV. This CDR3 contains 14 residues. As DNA, the CDR3 is TGTGCCAGCAGCTTATCCAGGGGCTGGGAGACCCAGTACTTC. As protein: CASSLSRGWETQYF. The variable domain in full, completed from reference TRBV11-2 and TRBJ2-5, reads EAGVAQSPRYKIIEKRQSVAFWCNPISGHATLYWYQQILGQGPKLLIQFQNNGVVDDSQLPKDRFSAERLKGVDSTLKIQPAKLEDSAVYLCASSLSRGWETQYFGPGTRLLVL.

J is TRBJ2-1 and V is TRBV6-5, with D perhaps TRBD1 or TRBD2 (6 bases each). Germline V gene data show CDR1 as MNHEY and CDR2 as SVGAGI. The CDR3 runs 14 residues. V was clipped by 4 bases and J by 2 bases, with 9 bases between them. The CDR3 DNA follows: TGTGCCAGCAGTTTGGGGGGCGCCTACAATGAGCAGTTCTTC. It translates to CASSLGGAYNEQFF.

CDR3 in amino acids: CASSQRTDTQYF. The CDR3 coding sequence is TGTGCCAGCAGCCAGCGCACAGATACGCAGTATTTT. This sequence joins TRBV7-6 and TRBJ2-3, with D unresolved. The germline V gene encodes CDR1 SGHVS and CDR2 FNYEAQ. V was clipped by 5 bases and J by 1 base, with 4 bases between them. The CDR3 runs to 12 residues.

This chain links TRBV7-9 with TRBJ2-6; D is unclear. Germline CDR1 SEHNR, CDR2 FQNEAQ (reference sequence). V lost 5 bases, J lost 2 bases, and 10 bases lay in between. This CDR3 has 15 amino acids. CDR3 sequence reads: CASSNLGAGANVLTF. The CDR3 bases are TGTGCCAGCAGCAATCTGGGTGCTGGGGCCAACGTCCTGACTTTC.

V is TRBV18 and J is TRBJ2-3, with D uncertain. Germline V lookup: CDR1 KGHSH, CDR2 LQKENI. This CDR3 is 17 amino acids long. V lost 3 bases, J lost 0 bases, and 16 bases lay in between. The CDR3 loop is CASSPRNPLASTDTQYF. CDR3 DNA: TGTGCCAGCTCACCCCGTAACCCATTAGCAAGCACAGATACGCAGTATTTT. The full variable domain, its missing parts supplied by reference TRBV18 and TRBJ2-3, is NAGVMQNPRHLVRRRGQEARLRCSPMKGHSHVYWYRQLPEEGLKFMVYLQKENIIDESGMPKERFSAEFPKEGPSILRIQQVVRGDSAAYFCASSPRNPLASTDTQYFGPGTRLTVL.

This rearrangement joins TRBV6-6 to TRBJ1-1, with no clear D. V was trimmed by 0 bases and J by 4 bases, leaving 6 bases between them. Germline V gives CDR1 MNHNY, CDR2 SVGAGI (reference sequence). The CDR3 contains 13 residues. CDR3 protein: CASSYSVLTEAFF. CDR3 sequence (DNA): TGTGCCAGCAGTTACTCCGTACTCACTGAAGCTTTCTTT.

J is TRBJ1-1 and V is TRBV10-2; 9 positions agree with TRBD1. From germline, CDR1 is WSHSY and CDR2 SAAADI. This CDR3 comprises 14 residues. The trim removed 6 bases at V and 11 bases at J, leaving 13 bases unmatched. CDR3 nucleotides: TGCGCCAGCAGCACCCTAGGGACAGGGCAGTTGGCTTTCTTT. It yields the protein CASSTLGTGQLAFF.

V is TRBV7-2 and J is TRBJ2-1, with 7 positions matching TRBD1. Germline V gene lookup returns CDR1 SGHTA and CDR2 FQGNSA. V shed 0 bases and J 6 bases; nucleotides not matched to a gene: 2. The CDR3 runs to 14 residues. Here the CDR3 reads CASSLARGSNEQFF. In nucleotides, the CDR3 is TGTGCCAGCAGCTTAGCCAGGGGGAGCAATGAGCAGTTCTTC.

Remarks on this clone: Mismatch with germline at one junction end may stem from a read error. The genes are TRBV7-9 and TRBJ2-7; D is unclear. Germline CDR1 reads SEHNR; CDR2 reads FQNEAQ (reference sequence). CDR3 length: 12 amino acids. The CDR3 DNA sequence: TGTGCCAGCAGCGTGAATACGGGTAGTGTACACTTC. Residues: CASSVNTGSVHF.

The chain carries TRBV7-2 and TRBJ1-1; the D is unclear. Trimming cost V 4 bases and J 1 base, with 7 bases left between them. Germline V gene data show CDR1 as SGHTA and CDR2 as FQGNSA. This CDR3 region has 13 residues. This CDR3 is CASSSSRNTEAFF. The DNA for the CDR3 is TGTGCCAGCAGCTCTAGCAGGAACACTGAAGCTTTCTTT. Drawing the rest from reference TRBV7-2 and TRBJ1-1, the complete variable domain is GAGVSQSPSNKVTEKGKDVELRCDPISGHTALYWYRQSLGQGLEFLIYFQGNSAPDKSGLPSDRFSAERTGGSVSTLTIQRTQQEDSAVYLCASSSSRNTEAFFGQGTRLTVV.

The chain links TRBV7-9 to TRBJ1-1; 9 nucleotides match TRBD1. Losses at the gene ends were 10 bases for V and 5 bases for J; bases not matched to a gene: 17. CDR3 length equals 16 residues. Germline CDR1 SEHNR, CDR2 FQNEAQ (reference sequence). The CDR3, as DNA: TGTGCCATTATTCCGGGACAGGGTGGGCCCAGAACTGAAGCTTTCTTT. This gives the protein CAIIPGQGGPRTEAFF.

V usage is TRBV27 and J usage is TRBJ1-2; D is possibly TRBD1 (6 bases). Germline V lookup: CDR1 MNHEY, CDR2 SMNVEV (reference sequence). There are 13 residues in the CDR3. V was shortened by 5 bases and J by 7 bases, with 14 bases between the two germline ends. The CDR3 DNA is TGTGCCAGCAGTCTCGGGGGCGCGAGTGGCTACACCTTC. It codes for CASSLGGASGYTF.

This chain links TRBV27 with TRBJ2-3; unclear D gene. Germline lookup yields CDR1 MNHEY and CDR2 SMNVEV (reference sequence). Deletions cut 5 bases from V and 2 bases from J, with 8 bases between. This CDR3 has 13 amino acids. CDR3 sequence reads: CASSRAFTDTQYF. The CDR3 DNA sequence: TGTGCCAGCAGTCGGGCCTTCACAGATACGCAGTATTTT.

V and J are TRBV29-1 and TRBJ2-7, with D unresolved. CDR3 size: 13 residues. The germline CDR1 and CDR2 sequences are SQVTM and ANQGSEA. V lost 3 bases to trimming and J lost 3 bases, with 12 bases between them. The CDR3 sequence: CSVDTGGGYEQYF. The CDR3 nucleotides are TGCAGCGTTGACACCGGCGGTGGCTACGAGCAGTACTTC.

This clone was seen more than once but under ten times. The chain combines TRBV5-4 with TRBJ1-2; 9 bases match TRBD1. Germline CDR1 and CDR2: SGHNT and YYREEE (reference sequence). V was pared by 5 bases and J by 5 bases, with 10 bases of the junction left unmatched. This CDR3 contains 15 residues. CDR3 DNA sequence: TGTGCCAGCAGGGCGGGACAGGGCCCTTCGTATGGCTACACCTTC. This gives the protein CASRAGQGPSYGYTF. Based on the CDR3 plus reference TRBV5-4 and TRBJ1-2, the full variable domain is ETGVTQSPTHLIKTRGQQVTLRCSSQSGHNTVSWYQQALGQGPQFIFQYYREEENGRGNFPPRFSGLQFPNYSSELNVNALELDDSALYLCASRAGQGPSYGYTFGSGTRLTVV.

This chain uses TRBV11-2 with TRBJ1-2, with 8 bases aligning to TRBD1. The CDR3 has 17 residues. CDR1 and CDR2 (germline): SGHAT, FQNNGV. The trim removed 8 bases at V and 3 bases at J, leaving 17 bases unmatched. CDR3 residues: CASRPFNARGPHYGYTF. The CDR3 DNA follows: TGTGCCAGCCGACCTTTCAACGCCAGGGGGCCTCACTATGGCTACACCTTC.

The chain recombines TRBV6-5 with TRBJ1-2; TRBD1 might be the D (5 bases). The germline gives CDR1 MNHEY, CDR2 SVGAGI. Trimming left V 6 bases short and J 3 bases short, with 11 bases between. This CDR3 has 13 amino acids. CDR3 sequence: CASRVAGDYGYTF. CDR3 nucleotide sequence: TGTGCCAGCAGAGTGGCGGGGGACTATGGCTACACCTTC.

This clone was picked up one time. This chain connects TRBV5-6 to TRBJ1-2, with TRBD1 matching 7 bases. Per germline, CDR1 SGHDT and CDR2 YYEEEE. The J segment lost 4 bases and the V segment lost 0 bases, leaving 18 bases of the junction unmatched. The CDR3 covers 19 residues. This CDR3 reads CASSLGVLGGLRQGYGYTF. In DNA form, the CDR3 reads TGTGCCAGCAGCTTGGGTGTTTTGGGTGGCCTCCGACAGGGCTATGGCTACACCTTC.

The CDR3 coding sequence is TGTGCCAGCAGTGATCCCAGGACAGCGAACACTGAAGCTTTCTTT. This gives the protein CASSDPRTANTEAFF. The chain uses TRBV6-1 and TRBJ1-1; D is perhaps TRBD1 (6 bases). The CDR3 consists of 15 residues. The germline V and J ends were trimmed by 3 bases and 1 base, with 12 bases remaining between them. Looked up from germline, CDR1 is MNHNS and CDR2 is SASEGT.

The chain carries TRBV2 and TRBJ2-5; D ambiguous. The V gene's germline CDR1 is SNHLY and CDR2 FYNNEI. The CDR3 has 11 residues. CDR3 nucleotide sequence: TGTGGGTCGCTAGTCGGTGAGACCCAGTACTTC. Amino acid sequence: CGSLVGETQYF. The full variable domain, in which reference TRBV2 and TRBJ2-5 provide the parts outside the CDR3, is EPEVTQTPSHQVTQMGQEVILRCVPISNHLYFYWYRQILGQKVEFLVSFYNNEISEKSEIFDDQFSVERPDGSNFTLKIRSTKLEDSAMYFCGSLVGETQYFGPGTRLLVL.

This clone was counted once. The rearrangement joins TRBV5-1 to TRBJ2-1; 8 bases fit TRBD1. The V gene's germline CDR1 is SGHRS and CDR2 YFSETQ. The CDR3 loop spans 12 amino acids. With 4 bases clipped from V and 7 bases from J, the junction kept 1 base outside the gene matches. The CDR3 reads CASSRTGNEQFF. The CDR3 DNA reads TGCGCCAGCAGCCGGACAGGGAATGAGCAGTTCTTC.

The chain uses TRBV7-9 and TRBJ1-1, with D possibly matching TRBD1 (5 bases). The CDR3 consists of 12 residues. Germline V gene sequence: CDR1 SEHNR, CDR2 FQNEAQ (reference sequence). Trimming pared 5 bases from V and 6 bases from J, leaving 10 bases between. The DNA of the CDR3 is TGTGCCAGCAGCCAAGGGGATTCTGAAGCTTTCTTT. Translating gives CASSQGDSEAFF.

This clone was seen a handful of times. The chain combines TRBV4-3 with TRBJ1-2; D is uncertain. The V end was cut by 4 bases, the J end by 0 bases, with 12 bases between. Germline CDR1 and CDR2: LGHNA and YSLEER. The CDR3 has 15 amino acids. CDR3 nucleotide sequence: TGCGCCAGCAGCCCCACAGTCCAGGCTAACTATGGCTACACCTTC. This translates into CASSPTVQANYGYTF.

CDR3 sequence (DNA): TGTGCCAGCAGCTTAGGGGACAACACTGAAGCTTTCTTT. Its translation: CASSLGDNTEAFF. V usage is TRBV7-9 and J usage is TRBJ1-1, with D possibly matching TRBD1 (5 bases). Germline assignment: CDR1 SEHNR and CDR2 FQNEAQ (reference sequence). The CDR3 length is 13 residues. Trimming stripped 1 base from V and 2 bases from J, with 5 bases between.

V is TRBV7-3 and J is TRBJ2-5; 7 nucleotides match TRBD2. Unmatched junction bases numbered 10, after V lost 5 bases and J lost 10 bases. The CDR3 totals 13 residues. Germline CDR1 SGHTA, CDR2 FQGTGA. The CDR3 loop is CASSPVRSGGQYF. The CDR3 nucleotides read TGTGCCAGCAGCCCTGTTCGATCGGGAGGCCAGTACTTC.

The chain uses TRBV12-5 and TRBJ2-3; no clear D. The germline V gene encodes CDR1 LGHNT and CDR2 FRNRAP. V gave up 4 bases and J gave up 2 bases, with 16 bases separating them. This CDR3 is 16 amino acids long. In DNA form, the CDR3 reads TGTGCTAGTGGTTCAGGTACCACGGGCCTCACAGATACGCAGTATTTT. Its protein product is CASGSGTTGLTDTQYF.

This clone was observed once. The V call is TRBV7-9, the J call TRBJ2-3, with a tentative D call TRBD1 (5 bases). With 0 bases removed from V and 2 bases from J, the gap between germline ends came to 12 bases. Germline V gives CDR1 SEHNR, CDR2 FQNEAQ (reference sequence). There are 16 residues in the CDR3. The CDR3 DNA is TGTGCCAGCAGCTTAGCGAGGAGACAGTACACAGATACGCAGTATTTT. This sequence encodes CASSLARRQYTDTQYF.